This T cell receptor (beta chain) emerged from a study of CD8 T cells in ankylosing spondylitis. Trimming removed 6 bases from V and 4 bases from J; junction bases left unmatched: 8. The CDR3 is made up of 15 amino acids. Looked up from germline, CDR1 is MNHEY and CDR2 is SVGAGI. Study observations and caveats: The authors found the disease-linked clones to be CD8+ and relatively rare in peripheral blood. Matched synovial fluid from ankylosing spondylitis patients was reported to be enriched for disease-linked clones.

Quantitative 5'-RACE with molecular barcodes generated TCR beta libraries. TCRdb re-called the 5' RACE reads with MiXCR, one entry per CDR3 protein. The sample yields fewer than 200,000 distinct CDR3 sequences, 18% seen once. A word on this clonotype: Its specificity is unknown.

The chain joins TRBV6-5 to TRBJ2-1; 8 nucleotides agree with TRBD1. Sample: blood, either unsorted or a sorted T cell fraction (not recorded which). The sequence derives from a male donor between 10 and 30 years old with ankylosing spondylitis or in good health (not recorded which). As DNA, the CDR3 is TGTGCCAGCAGGATGACAGGGGTCGCTTACAATGAGCAGTTCTTC. This gives the protein CASRMTGVAYNEQFF.